This T cell receptor (beta chain) was identified during a study of regulatory T cells in long-lasting Graves disease. The CDR3 is 13 residues long. V was cut by 4 bases and J by 8 bases, with 14 bases left in between. Per germline, CDR1 LGHDT and CDR2 YNNKEL (reference sequence). Library construction for TCR beta used iRepertoire HTBI primers and Arm-PCR of CDR3 regions. TCRdb re-derived calls from the multiplex PCR reads in MiXCR, one entry per CDR3 protein. Found here are around 400,000 distinct CDR3 sequences, less than 20% of them singletons; the top ten hold 20% to 25%. This clonotype was counted only a few times. Time point denoted: newly diagnosed GD, antithyroid drugs for less than 3 months. PBMC RNA was the source of the TCR library.

The rearrangement uses TRBV3-1 and TRBJ2-5, with D uncertain. The receptor's source is a female donor with Graves disease. Sequences were derived from peripheral blood mononuclear cells (PBMCs), sampled at new diagnosis, from a patient treated with antithyroid drugs. The CDR3 loop reads CASSRDSGSTQYF. CDR3 in DNA: TGTGCCAGCAGCCGTGACTCAGGTTCTACCCAGTACTTC.